The 10 T cell receptor beta chains listed next were all sequenced from one sample in a study of blood T cells in healthy people across ages. A second PCR, run for about 7 to 12 cycles, used a sample-barcoded 5' primer plus a J-beta primer mix. TCRdb passed the 5' RACE reads through MiXCR, listing each CDR3 protein once. The sample shows fewer than 1.5 million distinct CDR3 sequences, around two fifths of them seen only once. Sequenced sample: blood. These receptors all come from a young woman in good health.

This clonotype was observed a few times. This sequence joins TRBV9 and TRBJ2-7, with D tentatively TRBD2 (6 bases). V shed 4 bases and J shed 4 bases, with 15 bases lying between them. The CDR3 totals 14 residues. Germline CDR1 SGDLS, CDR2 YYNGEE. The CDR3 DNA reads as TGTGCCAGCAGCTCGGGGGATTCGGGGTACGAGCAGTACTTC. It specifies CASSSGDSGYEQYF.

The chain carries TRBV20-1 and TRBJ2-7; TRBD1 is a possible D gene (5 bases). Germline V gene lookup returns CDR1 DFQATT and CDR2 SNEGSKA (reference sequence). This CDR3 is 15 amino acids long. The V gene lost 4 bases and the J gene lost 2 bases, with 18 bases spanning the gap. The CDR3 here is CSAKLFGQVPYEQYF. In nucleotides, the CDR3 is TGCAGTGCTAAATTGTTCGGACAAGTGCCCTACGAGCAGTACTTC.

This clonotype showed up just a few times. V usage is TRBV18 and J usage is TRBJ2-3; 8 bases fit TRBD2. CDR3 length: 15 residues. The J segment lost 2 bases and the V segment lost 2 bases, leaving 3 bases of the junction unmatched. Germline V gives CDR1 KGHSH, CDR2 LQKENI. The CDR3 sequence: CASSPGTRYTDTQYF. The CDR3 nucleotides read TGTGCCAGCTCACCAGGGACTAGATACACAGATACGCAGTATTTT.

This clonotype was observed a handful of times. The rearrangement links TRBV15 to TRBJ1-6, with D unresolved. V was pared by 1 base and J by 8 bases, with 9 bases between. This CDR3 has 14 amino acids. Germline CDR1 is LNHNV and CDR2 is YYDKDF (reference sequence). The CDR3 region is CATSRGQADSPLHF. In nucleotides, the CDR3 is TGTGCCACCAGCAGAGGCCAGGCGGATTCACCCCTCCACTTT.

This sequence joins TRBV6-2 or TRBV6-3 and TRBJ2-2, with 11 bases that match TRBD2. V was clipped by 2 bases and J by 1 base; unmatched bases: 3. Germline loops: CDR1 MNHEY, CDR2 SVGEGT. This CDR3 is built from 17 residues. The CDR3 here is CASSYTSGGVNTGELFF. CDR3 nucleotides: TGTGCCAGCAGTTACACTAGCGGGGGAGTGAACACCGGGGAGCTGTTTTTT.

The rearrangement links TRBV20-1 to TRBJ1-1; D gene uncertain. CDR1 is DFQATT and CDR2 is SNEGSKA in the germline V gene (reference sequence). The CDR3 consists of 11 residues. Trimming shortened V by 5 bases and J by 3 bases, and 7 bases separated the two germline ends. In DNA form, the CDR3 reads TGCAGTGCTGCCCTGGACACTGAAGCTTTCTTT. Protein: CSAALDTEAFF.

The chain employs TRBV12-3 or TRBV12-4 and TRBJ2-1, with TRBD1 identical over 8 bases. V lost 5 bases and J lost 0; bases outside the gene matches: 18. This CDR3 contains 20 residues. CDR3 nucleotide sequence: TGTGCCAGCAGTCCCAGGACAGGGATCCTCTCAGTTCGCTCCTACAATGAGCAGTTCTTC. Protein: CASSPRTGILSVRSYNEQFF.

The chain links TRBV5-6 to TRBJ1-4; D may be TRBD1 (6 bases). The CDR3 runs to 14 residues. Trimming left V 4 bases short and J 4 bases short, with 11 bases between. The germline V gene has CDR1 SGHDT and CDR2 YYEEEE. This CDR3 is CASSQQQGNEKLFF. CDR3 bases: TGTGCCAGCAGCCAGCAACAGGGTAATGAAAAACTGTTTTTT.

The chain employs TRBV12-3 or TRBV12-4 and TRBJ2-7, with D possibly being TRBD2 (6 bases). CDR3 length: 14 amino acids. V was trimmed by 3 bases and J by 4 bases, leaving 13 bases between them. In DNA form, the CDR3 reads TGTGCCAGCAGTTTGGCGGGGCGGATATACGAGCAGTACTTC. Its translation is CASSLAGRIYEQYF.

The V gene is TRBV29-1, the J gene TRBJ2-2; 10 nucleotides agree with TRBD1. In germline, CDR1 is SQVTM, CDR2 ANQGSEA. This CDR3 spans 15 amino acids. V was pared by 4 bases and J by 6 bases, with 8 bases of the junction left unmatched. CDR3: CSVVLGQGSAGELFF. DNA of the CDR3: TGCAGCGTTGTTCTGGGACAGGGGTCGGCCGGGGAGCTGTTTTTT.